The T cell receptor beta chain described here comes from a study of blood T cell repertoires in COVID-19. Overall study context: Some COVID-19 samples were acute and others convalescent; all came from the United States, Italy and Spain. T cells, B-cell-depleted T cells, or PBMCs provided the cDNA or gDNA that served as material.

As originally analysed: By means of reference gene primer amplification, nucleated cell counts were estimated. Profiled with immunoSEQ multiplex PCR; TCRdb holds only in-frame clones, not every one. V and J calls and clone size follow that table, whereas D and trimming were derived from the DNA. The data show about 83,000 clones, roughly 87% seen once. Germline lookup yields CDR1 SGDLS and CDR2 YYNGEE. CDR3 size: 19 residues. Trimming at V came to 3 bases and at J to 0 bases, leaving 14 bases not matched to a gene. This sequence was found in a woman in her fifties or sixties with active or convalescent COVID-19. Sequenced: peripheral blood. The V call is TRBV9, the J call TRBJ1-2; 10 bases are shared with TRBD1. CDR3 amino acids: CASSALPPGQGQANYGYTF. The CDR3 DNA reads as TGTGCCAGCAGCGCCTTGCCCCCGGGACAGGGGCAAGCTAACTATGGCTACACCTTC.